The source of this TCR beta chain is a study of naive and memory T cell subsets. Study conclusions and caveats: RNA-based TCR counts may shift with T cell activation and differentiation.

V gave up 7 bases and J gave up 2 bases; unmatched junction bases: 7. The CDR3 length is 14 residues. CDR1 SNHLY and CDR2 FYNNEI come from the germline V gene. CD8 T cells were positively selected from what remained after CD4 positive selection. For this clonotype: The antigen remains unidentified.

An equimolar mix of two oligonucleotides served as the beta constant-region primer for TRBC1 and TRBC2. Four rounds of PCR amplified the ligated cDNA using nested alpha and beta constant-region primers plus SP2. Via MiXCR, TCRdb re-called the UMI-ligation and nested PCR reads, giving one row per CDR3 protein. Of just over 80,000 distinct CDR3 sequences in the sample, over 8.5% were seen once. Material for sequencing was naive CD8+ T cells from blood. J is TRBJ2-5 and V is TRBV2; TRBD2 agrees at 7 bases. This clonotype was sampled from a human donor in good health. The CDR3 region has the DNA TGTGCCAGCAACGGGCTAGCGGATCAAGAGACCCAGTACTTC. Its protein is CASNGLADQETQYF.